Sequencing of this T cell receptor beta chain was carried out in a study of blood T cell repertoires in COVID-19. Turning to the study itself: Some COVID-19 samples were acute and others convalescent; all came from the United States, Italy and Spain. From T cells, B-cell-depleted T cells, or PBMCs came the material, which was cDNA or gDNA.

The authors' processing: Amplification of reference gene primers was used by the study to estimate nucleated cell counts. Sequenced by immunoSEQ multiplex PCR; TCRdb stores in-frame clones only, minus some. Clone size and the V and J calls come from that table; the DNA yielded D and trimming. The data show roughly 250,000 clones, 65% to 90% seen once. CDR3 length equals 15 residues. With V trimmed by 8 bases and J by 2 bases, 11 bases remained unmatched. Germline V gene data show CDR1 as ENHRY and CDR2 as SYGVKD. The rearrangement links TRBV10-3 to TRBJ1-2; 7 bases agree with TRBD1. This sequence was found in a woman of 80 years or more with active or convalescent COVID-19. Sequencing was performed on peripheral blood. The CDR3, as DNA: TGTGCCATCGGGGACCCGGGACAGCCCAACTATGGCTACACCTTC. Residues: CAIGDPGQPNYGYTF.